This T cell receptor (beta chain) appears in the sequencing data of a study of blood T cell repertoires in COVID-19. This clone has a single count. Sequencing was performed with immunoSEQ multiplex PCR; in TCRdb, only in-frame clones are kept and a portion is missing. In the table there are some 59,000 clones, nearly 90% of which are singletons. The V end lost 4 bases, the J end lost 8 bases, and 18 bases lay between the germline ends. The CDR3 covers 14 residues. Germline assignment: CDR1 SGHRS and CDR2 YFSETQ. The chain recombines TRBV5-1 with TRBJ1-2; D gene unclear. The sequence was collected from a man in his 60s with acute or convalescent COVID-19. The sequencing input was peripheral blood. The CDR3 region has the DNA TGCGCCAGCAGCCCCAACGCGGGGAGTAAGGGCTACACCTTC. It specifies CASSPNAGSKGYTF.